A selection of T cell receptor beta chains follows, all from one sample in a study of blood T cell repertoires in COVID-19. Only in-frame clones appear in the TCRdb table, and some are missing; sequencing was by immunoSEQ multiplex PCR. The sample records 180,000 or so clones, 87% being singletons. Sequenced: peripheral blood. These receptors all come from a man aged 35-49 years with active or convalescent COVID-19. Both conserved end residues are part of each CDR3. D genes are given only for firm matches. Only part of the rows carry a size: once, few, many, or a class if the clone is expanded.

D gene	V gene	J gene	clone size	CDR3 DNA	CDR3 protein
.	TRBV19	TRBJ1-6	.	TGTGCCAGTACCATAAGGGCGGGGAATTCACCCCTCCACTTT	CASTIRAGNSPLHF
.	TRBV10-3	TRBJ1-2	.	TGTGCCATCAGTGAACAGGGAAGCTATGGCTACACCTTC	CAISEQGSYGYTF
TRBD1	TRBV19	TRBJ1-1	.	TGTGCCAGTAGACTGAACAGGGGTTCTGAAGCTTTCTTT	CASRLNRGSEAFF
.	TRBV5-6	TRBJ2-5	.	TGTGCCAGCAGCTACGTATCGGAGGTTAAAGAGACCCAGTACTTC	CASSYVSEVKETQYF
.	TRBV30	TRBJ2-3	.	TGTGCCTGCATACTCGGAGCTCGCACAGATACGCAGTATTTT	CACILGARTDTQYF
.	TRBV7-7	TRBJ1-4	.	TGTGCTAGCAGCGCCGCGGGAGCGGAAAAACTGTTTTTT	CASSAAGAEKLFF
.	TRBV6-1	TRBJ2-5	.	TGTGCCAGCAGTGAAAATCCCTTGACTAGCCAAGAGACCCAGTACTTC	CASSENPLTSQETQYF
.	TRBV18	TRBJ1-1	.	TGTGCCAGCTCACAGACCCAGGGGAACACTGAAGCTTTCTTT	CASSQTQGNTEAFF
.	TRBV19	TRBJ2-2	.	TGTGCCAGTGCAGAAGAAGCGAACACCGGGGAGCTGTTTTTT	CASAEEANTGELFF
TRBD1	TRBV10-1	TRBJ2-7	.	TGCGCCAGCAGTGAGTCCCCCGGACAGGGGACCGAGCAGTACTTC	CASSESPGQGTEQYF
TRBD1	TRBV11-3	TRBJ2-3	.	TGTGCCAGCAGCTTCCGACAGGGGGGCCCAGATACGCAGTATTTT	CASSFRQGGPDTQYF
TRBD1	TRBV4-1	TRBJ1-4	.	TGCGCCAGCAGCCAAGAATACACCGGGACAGGGGTGAATGAAAAACTGTTTTTT	CASSQEYTGTGVNEKLFF
TRBD1	TRBV7-2	TRBJ1-1	.	TGTGCCAGCAGTCCTGACCTGAGACAGGGGCCCAAGGCTTTCTTT	CASSPDLRQGPKAFF
.	TRBV11-2	TRBJ2-4	.	TGTGCCAGCAGCCTGCAGATAGCCAAAAACATTCAGTACTTC	CASSLQIAKNIQYF
TRBD2	TRBV5-1	TRBJ2-5	.	TGCGCCAGCAGTGGGAAGCGGGGGGACCAAGAGACCCAGTACTTC	CASSGKRGDQETQYF
.	TRBV9	TRBJ1-1	.	TGTGCCAGCAGCGTCGCCCCGGGAGGCGACACTGAAGCTTTCTTT	CASSVAPGGDTEAFF
.	TRBV10-3	TRBJ2-3	.	TGTGCCATCAGTGAGGTTCAGGGGGGAAGCACAGATACGCAGTATTTT	CAISEVQGGSTDTQYF
.	TRBV13	TRBJ1-1	.	TGTGCCAGCAGCGGTCGGACGGGGAGCACTGAAGCTTTCTTT	CASSGRTGSTEAFF
.	TRBV10-3	TRBJ2-7	once	TGTGCCATCAGTGAGTCGACGGGGCGGGGCTACGAGCAGTACTTC	CAISESTGRGYEQYF
TRBD2	TRBV11-2	TRBJ2-3	.	TGTGCCAGCAGCTTAACACTAGCGGGGGTCACAGATACGCAGTATTTT	CASSLTLAGVTDTQYF
.	TRBV18	TRBJ1-6	.	TGTGCCAGCTCACCTTTAGACAGAGATTCACCCCTCCACTTT	CASSPLDRDSPLHF
.	TRBV4-2	TRBJ1-4	.	TGTGCCAGCAGCCAAGGACAGACAACTAATGAAAAACTGTTTTTT	CASSQGQTTNEKLFF
TRBD1	TRBV7-2	TRBJ1-2	.	TGTGCCAGCAGCCCAGGGACAGGGGTTACTGGCTACACCTTC	CASSPGTGVTGYTF
TRBD1	TRBV6-2/TRBV6-3	TRBJ2-2	.	TGTGCCAGCAGTTATAGACAGGGGGCCAGAACCGGGGAGCTGTTTTTT	CASSYRQGARTGELFF
TRBD1	TRBV30	TRBJ1-4	.	TGTGCCTGGGGGTACCGACAGGGCGCGAAGGAAAAACTGTTTTTT	CAWGYRQGAKEKLFF
TRBD1	TRBV3-1/TRBV3-2	TRBJ1-1	.	TGTGCCAGCAGCCAAGAGTCCGGGACAGGGATAACTGAAGCTTTCTTT	CASSQESGTGITEAFF
TRBD1	TRBV3-1/TRBV3-2	TRBJ2-7	.	TGTGCCAGCAGTTACGGGACAGGGAGGAACGAGCAGTACTTC	CASSYGTGRNEQYF
.	TRBV11-2	TRBJ1-5	.	TGTGCCAGCAGCTCCCGAGGGCAGCCCCAGCATTTT	CASSSRGQPQHF
.	TRBV9	TRBJ1-2	.	TGTGCCAGCAGCGTAGGTAGGGGGATCGATGGCTACACCTTC	CASSVGRGIDGYTF
.	TRBV29-1	TRBJ2-5	once	TGCAGCGCCGGCCGGGGGGCGACTGAGACCCAGTACTTC	CSAGRGATETQYF
.	TRBV4-3	TRBJ1-1	.	TGCGCCAGCAGCCAAGGGAGGCAGGGGTACACTGAAGCTTTCTTT	CASSQGRQGYTEAFF
.	TRBV3-1/TRBV3-2	TRBJ2-1	few	TGTGCCAGCAGCCCCTGGGGGGGCAGGGATGAGCAGTTCTTC	CASSPWGGRDEQFF
TRBD1	TRBV7-9	TRBJ2-1	.	TGTGCCAGCAGATCCGGACAGGTCCAAAGGAGTGAGCAGTTCTTC	CASRSGQVQRSEQFF
TRBD1	TRBV6-5	TRBJ2-1	.	TGTGCCAGCAGTTACCAACAGGGGGCCGCTTACAATGAGCAGTTCTTC	CASSYQQGAAYNEQFF
TRBD2	TRBV5-1	TRBJ2-5	once	TGCGCCAGCAGCCCTGGACTAGCGGGGGTACAAGAGACCCAGTACTTC	CASSPGLAGVQETQYF
TRBD1	TRBV19	TRBJ1-5	.	TGTGCCAGTAACCAAGACAGGGGCGGCAATCAGCCCCAGCATTTT	CASNQDRGGNQPQHF
.	TRBV2	TRBJ1-4	.	TGTGCCAGCAGGGGAGGACGGGGAGATGAAAAACTGTTTTTT	CASRGGRGDEKLFF
TRBD1	TRBV5-1	TRBJ1-2	.	TGCGCCAGCAGCATAGGACAGGACTATGGCTACACCTTC	CASSIGQDYGYTF
.	TRBV15	TRBJ2-3	.	TGTGCCACCAGCAACCGCGGCACAGATACGCAGTATTTT	CATSNRGTDTQYF
.	TRBV27	TRBJ1-6	.	TGTGCCAGCAGTTCCAGGGGTGCTAATTATTCACCCCTCCACTTT	CASSSRGANYSPLHF